Sequencing of this TCR beta chain was carried out in a study of T cells in Graves' hyperthyroidism and ophthalmopathy. TCR beta CDR3 regions were amplified from RNA. In the first-round RT-PCR of the TCR CDR3, the HTBI primer set was used. One entry per CDR3 protein results from TCRdb running MiXCR on the multiplex PCR reads. The sample lists roughly 500,000 distinct CDR3 sequences; roughly 16% were seen once. The study, taken as a whole, reports: Most thyroid clonotypes with frequency above 0.001 were detected in blood.

Ophthalmopathy patients all had a Clinical Activity Score of at least 3, a NOSPECS grade of at least 4 and disease under 3 months old. This clonotype was found many times. No antigen is known for it. Trimming took 2 bases from V and 5 from J; bases not matched to a gene: 4. This CDR3 comprises 14 residues. CDR1 and CDR2 from the germline V gene are LGHDT and YNNKEL (reference sequence). This receptor was taken from a woman in her twenties or thirties with Graves' ophthalmopathy. The sequenced sample consisted of blood. This rearrangement joins TRBV3-1 to TRBJ2-5, with 8 bases fitting TRBD1. CDR3 amino acids: CASSQPTGAETQYF. In nucleotides, the CDR3 is TGTGCCAGCAGCCAACCGACAGGGGCGGAGACCCAGTACTTC.